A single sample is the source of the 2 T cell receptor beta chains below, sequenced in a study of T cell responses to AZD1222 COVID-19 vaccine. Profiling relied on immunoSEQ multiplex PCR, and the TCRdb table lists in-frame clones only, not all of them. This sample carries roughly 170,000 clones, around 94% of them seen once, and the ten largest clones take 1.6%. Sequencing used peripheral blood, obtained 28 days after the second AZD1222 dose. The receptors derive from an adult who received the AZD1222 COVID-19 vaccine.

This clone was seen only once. This CDR3 is CASSDPPRKTEAFF. In DNA form, the CDR3 reads TGTGCCAGCAGTGACCCCCCAAGGAAGACTGAAGCTTTCTTT. The chain is built from TRBV2 and TRBJ1-1; D unresolved. V was cut by 3 bases and J by 5 bases, with 13 bases left in between. The CDR3 is 14 amino acids. Germline values: CDR1 SNHLY, CDR2 FYNNEI.

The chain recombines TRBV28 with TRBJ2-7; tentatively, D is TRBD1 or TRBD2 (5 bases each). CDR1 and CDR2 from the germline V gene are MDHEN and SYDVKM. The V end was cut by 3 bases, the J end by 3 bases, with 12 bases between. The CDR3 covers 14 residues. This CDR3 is CASSFFRGGYEQYF. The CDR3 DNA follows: TGTGCCAGCAGTTTTTTCCGGGGCGGCTACGAGCAGTACTTC.